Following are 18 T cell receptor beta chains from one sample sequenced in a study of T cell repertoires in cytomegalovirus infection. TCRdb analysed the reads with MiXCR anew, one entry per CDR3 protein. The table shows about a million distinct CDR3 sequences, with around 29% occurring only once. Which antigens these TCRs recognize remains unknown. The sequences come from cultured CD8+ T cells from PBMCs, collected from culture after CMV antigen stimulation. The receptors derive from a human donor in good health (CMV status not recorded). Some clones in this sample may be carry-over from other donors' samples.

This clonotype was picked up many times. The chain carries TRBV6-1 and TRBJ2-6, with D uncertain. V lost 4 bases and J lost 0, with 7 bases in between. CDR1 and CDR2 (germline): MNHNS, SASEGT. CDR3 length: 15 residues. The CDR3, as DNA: TGTGCCAGCAGTGTATGGATCTCTGGGGCCAACGTCCTGACTTTC. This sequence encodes CASSVWISGANVLTF.

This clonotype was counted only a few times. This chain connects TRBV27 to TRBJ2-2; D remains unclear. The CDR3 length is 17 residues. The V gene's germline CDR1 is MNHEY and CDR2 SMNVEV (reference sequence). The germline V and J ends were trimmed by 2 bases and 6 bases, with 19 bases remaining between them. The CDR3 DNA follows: TGTGCCAGCAGTTTACTATGGCAGGCTAGTCCGCCCGGGGAGCTGTTTTTT. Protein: CASSLLWQASPPGELFF.

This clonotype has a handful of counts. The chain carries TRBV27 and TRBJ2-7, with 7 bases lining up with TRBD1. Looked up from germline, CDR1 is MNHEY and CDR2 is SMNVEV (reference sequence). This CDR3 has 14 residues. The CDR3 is CVTEPNRGGNEQYF. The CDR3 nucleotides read TGTGTTACGGAACCAAACAGGGGTGGTAACGAGCAGTACTTC.

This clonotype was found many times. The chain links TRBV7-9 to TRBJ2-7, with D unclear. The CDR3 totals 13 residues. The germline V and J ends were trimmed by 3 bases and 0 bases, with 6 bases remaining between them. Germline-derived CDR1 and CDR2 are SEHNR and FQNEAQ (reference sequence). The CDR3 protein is CASSFFVSYEQYV. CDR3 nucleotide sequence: TGTGCCAGCAGCTTTTTCGTCTCCTACGAGCAGTACGTC.

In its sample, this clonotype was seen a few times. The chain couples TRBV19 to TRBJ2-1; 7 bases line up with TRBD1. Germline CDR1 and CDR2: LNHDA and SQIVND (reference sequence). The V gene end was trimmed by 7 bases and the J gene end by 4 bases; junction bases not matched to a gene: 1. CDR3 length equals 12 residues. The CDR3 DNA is TGTGCCAGTATGGGACAGTACAATGAGCAGTTCTTC. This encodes CASMGQYNEQFF.

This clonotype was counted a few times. The CDR3 region is CASQSPGLEQFF. CDR3 in DNA: TGTGCCAGCCAGTCCCCCGGCCTCGAGCAGTTCTTC. J is TRBJ2-1 and V is TRBV6-5; D is unclear. CDR1 and CDR2 from the germline V gene are MNHEY and SVGAGI. The length of the CDR3 is 12 residues. Trimming took off 8 bases at V and 10 bases at J, with 15 bases between the two ends.

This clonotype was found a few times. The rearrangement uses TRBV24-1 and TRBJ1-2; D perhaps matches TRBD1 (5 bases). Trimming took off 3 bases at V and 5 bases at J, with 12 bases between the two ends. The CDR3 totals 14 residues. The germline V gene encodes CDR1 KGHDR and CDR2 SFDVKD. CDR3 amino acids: CATSDTGTVYGYTF. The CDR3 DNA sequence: TGTGCCACCAGTGATACCGGGACGGTTTATGGCTACACCTTC.

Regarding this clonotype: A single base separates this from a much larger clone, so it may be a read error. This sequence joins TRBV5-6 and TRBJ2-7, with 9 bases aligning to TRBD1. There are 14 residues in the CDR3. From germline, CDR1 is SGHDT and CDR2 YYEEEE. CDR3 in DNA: TGTACCAGCAGCCATATGGGGACAGGGTACGAGCAGTACGTC. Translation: CTSSHMGTGYEQYV.

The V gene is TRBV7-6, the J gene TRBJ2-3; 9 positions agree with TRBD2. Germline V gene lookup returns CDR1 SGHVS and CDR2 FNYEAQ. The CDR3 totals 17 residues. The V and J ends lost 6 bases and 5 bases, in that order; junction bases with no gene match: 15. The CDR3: CASSTTQRGVSLDTQYF. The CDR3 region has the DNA TGTGCCAGCAGTACGACTCAGCGGGGGGTTTCGTTAGATACGCAGTATTTT.

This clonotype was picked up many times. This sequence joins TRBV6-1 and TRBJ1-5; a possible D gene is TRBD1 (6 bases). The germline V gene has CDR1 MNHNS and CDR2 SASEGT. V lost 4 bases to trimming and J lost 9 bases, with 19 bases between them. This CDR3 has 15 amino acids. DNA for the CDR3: TGTGCCAGCAGTGGAATACAGGGCTTGAGGGGGCCCCAGCATTTT. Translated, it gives CASSGIQGLRGPQHF.

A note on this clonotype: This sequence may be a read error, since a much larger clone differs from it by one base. CDR3 nucleotides: TGTGCCAGCTCACCCCGGGGTCACGTGGGGGAAGAGACCCAGTACTTC. This gives the protein CASSPRGHVGEETQYF. The J gene is TRBJ2-5, the V gene TRBV18, with D possibly called TRBD1 or TRBD2 (5 bases each). Germline CDR1 reads KGHSH; CDR2 reads LQKENI. The CDR3 length is 16 residues. The V end was cut by 3 bases, the J end by 3 bases, with 17 bases between.

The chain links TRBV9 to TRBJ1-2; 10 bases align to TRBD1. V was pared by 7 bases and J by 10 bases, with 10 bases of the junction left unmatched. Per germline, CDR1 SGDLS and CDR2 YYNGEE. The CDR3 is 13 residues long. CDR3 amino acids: CASGATGTGAYTF. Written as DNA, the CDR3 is TGTGCCAGCGGGGCTACCGGGACAGGGGCCTACACCTTC.

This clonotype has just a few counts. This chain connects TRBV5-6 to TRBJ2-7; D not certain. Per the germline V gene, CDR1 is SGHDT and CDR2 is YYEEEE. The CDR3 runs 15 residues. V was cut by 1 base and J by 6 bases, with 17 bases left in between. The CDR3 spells CASSLYGYYSSEQYV. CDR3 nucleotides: TGTGCCAGCAGCTTGTATGGGTATTACTCGAGCGAGCAGTACGTC.

The CDR3 bases are TGTGCCAGCAGCTATCGATTGGGAGCTATGAACACTGAAGCTTTCTTT. Translating gives CASSYRLGAMNTEAFF. V usage is TRBV27 and J usage is TRBJ1-1; D unresolved. The length of the CDR3 is 16 residues. Deletions cut 6 bases from V and 0 bases from J, with 17 bases between. Germline assignment: CDR1 MNHEY and CDR2 SMNVEV (reference sequence).

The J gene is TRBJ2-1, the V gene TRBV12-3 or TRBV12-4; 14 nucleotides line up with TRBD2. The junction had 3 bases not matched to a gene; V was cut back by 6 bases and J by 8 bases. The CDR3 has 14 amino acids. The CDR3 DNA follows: TGTGCCAGCAGGACTAGCGGGGGGGTGGATGAGCAGTTCTTC. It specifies CASRTSGGVDEQFF.

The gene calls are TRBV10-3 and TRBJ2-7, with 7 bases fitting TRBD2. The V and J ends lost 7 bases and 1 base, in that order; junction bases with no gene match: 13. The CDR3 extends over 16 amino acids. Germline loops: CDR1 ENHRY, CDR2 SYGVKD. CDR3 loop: CAIKPSGGENSYEQYF. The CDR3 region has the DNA TGTGCCATCAAACCCTCTGGGGGGGAAAATTCCTACGAGCAGTACTTC.

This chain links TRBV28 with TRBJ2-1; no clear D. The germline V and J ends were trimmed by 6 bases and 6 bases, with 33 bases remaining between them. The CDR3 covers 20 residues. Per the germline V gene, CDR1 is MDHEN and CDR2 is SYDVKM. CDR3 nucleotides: TGTGCCAGCAGCTCCCCTGCCGTCCGGCTCAATACGGGTGCGCTCAATGAGCAGTTCTTC. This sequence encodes CASSSPAVRLNTGALNEQFF.

CDR3 sequence: CSARSGTPQETQYF. The CDR3, as DNA: TGCAGTGCTAGATCCGGGACCCCCCAAGAGACCCAGTACTTC. J is TRBJ2-5 and V is TRBV20-1; the D call may be TRBD1 or TRBD2 (5 bases each). The CDR3 is 14 amino acids. In germline, CDR1 is DFQATT, CDR2 SNEGSKA (reference sequence). The V end was cut by 2 bases, the J end by 1 base, with 11 bases between.